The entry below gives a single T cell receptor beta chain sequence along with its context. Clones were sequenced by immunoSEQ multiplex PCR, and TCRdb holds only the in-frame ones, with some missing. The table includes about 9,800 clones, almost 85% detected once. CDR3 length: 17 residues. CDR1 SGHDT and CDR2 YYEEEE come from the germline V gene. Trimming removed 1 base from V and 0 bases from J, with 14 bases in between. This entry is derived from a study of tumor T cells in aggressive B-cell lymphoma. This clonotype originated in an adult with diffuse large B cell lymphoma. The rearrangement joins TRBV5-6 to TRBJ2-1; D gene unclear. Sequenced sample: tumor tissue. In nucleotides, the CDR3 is TGTGCCAGCAGCTTGACAATTGGCTCGATCTCCTACAATGAGCAGTTCTTC. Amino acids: CASSLTIGSISYNEQFF.